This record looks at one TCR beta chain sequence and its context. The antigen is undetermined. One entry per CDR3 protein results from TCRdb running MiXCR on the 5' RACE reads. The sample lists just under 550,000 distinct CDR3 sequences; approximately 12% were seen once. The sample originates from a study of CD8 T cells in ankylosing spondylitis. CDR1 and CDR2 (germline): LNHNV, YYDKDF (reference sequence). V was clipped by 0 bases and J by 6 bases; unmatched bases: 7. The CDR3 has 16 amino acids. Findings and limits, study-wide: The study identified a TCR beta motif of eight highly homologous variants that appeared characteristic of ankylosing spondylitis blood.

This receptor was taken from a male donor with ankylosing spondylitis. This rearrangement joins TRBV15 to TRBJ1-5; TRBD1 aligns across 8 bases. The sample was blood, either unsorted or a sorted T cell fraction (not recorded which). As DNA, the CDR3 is TGTGCCACCAGCAGAGACTCAGGGGGCGCGGGTCAGCCCCAGCATTTT. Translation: CATSRDSGGAGQPQHF. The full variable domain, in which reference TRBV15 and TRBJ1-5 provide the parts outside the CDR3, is DAMVIQNPRYQVTQFGKPVTLSCSQTLNHNVMYWYQQKSSQAPKLLFHYYDKDFNNEADTPDNFQSRRPNTSFCFLDIRSPGLGDTAMYLCATSRDSGGAGQPQHFGDGTRLSIL.